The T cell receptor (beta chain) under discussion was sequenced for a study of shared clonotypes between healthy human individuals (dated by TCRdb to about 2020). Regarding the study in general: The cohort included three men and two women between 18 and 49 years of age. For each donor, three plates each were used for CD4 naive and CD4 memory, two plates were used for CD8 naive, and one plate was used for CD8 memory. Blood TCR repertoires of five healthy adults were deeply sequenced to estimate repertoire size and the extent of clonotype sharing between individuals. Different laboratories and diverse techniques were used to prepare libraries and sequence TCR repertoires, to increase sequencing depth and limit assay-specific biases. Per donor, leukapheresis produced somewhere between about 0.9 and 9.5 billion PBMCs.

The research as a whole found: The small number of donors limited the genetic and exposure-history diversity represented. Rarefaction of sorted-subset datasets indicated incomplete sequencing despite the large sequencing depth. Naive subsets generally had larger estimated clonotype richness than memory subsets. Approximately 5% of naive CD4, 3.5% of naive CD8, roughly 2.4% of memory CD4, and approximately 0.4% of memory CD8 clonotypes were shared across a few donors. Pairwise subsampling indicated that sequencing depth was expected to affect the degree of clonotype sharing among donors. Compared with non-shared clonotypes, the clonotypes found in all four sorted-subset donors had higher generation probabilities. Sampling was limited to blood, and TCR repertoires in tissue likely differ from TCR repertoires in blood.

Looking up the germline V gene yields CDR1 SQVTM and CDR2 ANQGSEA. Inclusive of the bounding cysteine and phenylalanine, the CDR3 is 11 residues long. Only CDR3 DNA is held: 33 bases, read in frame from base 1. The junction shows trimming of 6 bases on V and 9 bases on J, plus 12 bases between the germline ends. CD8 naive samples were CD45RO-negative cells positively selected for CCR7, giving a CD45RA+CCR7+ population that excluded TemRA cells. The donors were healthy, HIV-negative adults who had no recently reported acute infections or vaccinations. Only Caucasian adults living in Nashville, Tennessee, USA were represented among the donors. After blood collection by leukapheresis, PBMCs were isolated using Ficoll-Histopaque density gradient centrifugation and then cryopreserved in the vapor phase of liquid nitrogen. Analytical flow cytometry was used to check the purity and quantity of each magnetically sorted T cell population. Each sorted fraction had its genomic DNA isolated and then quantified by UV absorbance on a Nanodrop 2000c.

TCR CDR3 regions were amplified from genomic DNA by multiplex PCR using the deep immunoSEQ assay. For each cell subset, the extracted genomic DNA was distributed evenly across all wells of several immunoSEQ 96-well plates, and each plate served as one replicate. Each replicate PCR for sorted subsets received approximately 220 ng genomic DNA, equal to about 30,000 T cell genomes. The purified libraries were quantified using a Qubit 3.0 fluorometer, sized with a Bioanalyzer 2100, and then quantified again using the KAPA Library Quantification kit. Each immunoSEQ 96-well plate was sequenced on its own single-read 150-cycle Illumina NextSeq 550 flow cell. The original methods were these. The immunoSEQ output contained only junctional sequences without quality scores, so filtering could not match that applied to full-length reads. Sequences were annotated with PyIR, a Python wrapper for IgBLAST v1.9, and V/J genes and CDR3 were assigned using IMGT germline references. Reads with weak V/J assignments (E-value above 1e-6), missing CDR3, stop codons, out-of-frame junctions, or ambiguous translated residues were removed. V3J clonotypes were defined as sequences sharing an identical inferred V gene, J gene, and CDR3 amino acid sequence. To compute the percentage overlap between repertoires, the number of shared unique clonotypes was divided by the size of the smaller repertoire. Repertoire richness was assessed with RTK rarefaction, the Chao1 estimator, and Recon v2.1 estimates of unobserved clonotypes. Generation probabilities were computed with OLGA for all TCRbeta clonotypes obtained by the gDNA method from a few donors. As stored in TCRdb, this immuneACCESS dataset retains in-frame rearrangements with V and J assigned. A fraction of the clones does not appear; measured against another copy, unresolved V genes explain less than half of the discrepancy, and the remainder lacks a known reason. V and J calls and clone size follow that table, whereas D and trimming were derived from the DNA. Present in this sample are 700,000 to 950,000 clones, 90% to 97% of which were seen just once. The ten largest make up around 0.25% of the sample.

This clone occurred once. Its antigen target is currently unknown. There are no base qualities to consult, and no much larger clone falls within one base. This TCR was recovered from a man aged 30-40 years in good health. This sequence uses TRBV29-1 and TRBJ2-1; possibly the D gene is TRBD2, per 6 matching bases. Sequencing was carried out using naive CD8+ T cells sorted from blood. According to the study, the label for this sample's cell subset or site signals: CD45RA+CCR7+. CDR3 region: CSVLEGSEQFF. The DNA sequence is TGCAGCGTCTTGGAGGGATCTGAGCAGTTCTTC.